The T cell receptor (beta chain) described here comes from a study of blood T cell repertoires in COVID-19. Study details: T cells, B-cell-depleted T cells, or PBMCs supplied cDNA or gDNA.

The CDR3 consists of 17 residues. CDR1 is SGDLS, CDR2 YYNGEE, per germline. Trimming left V 0 bases short and J 0 bases short, with 13 bases between. Profiled with immunoSEQ multiplex PCR; TCRdb holds only in-frame clones, not every one. This sample yields 100,000 to 150,000 clones, of which about 86% are seen a single time; about 2.5% belongs to the top ten. Individuals aged roughly 18 to 95 years were recruited from roughly 23 US areas. The receptor was isolated from a woman in her forties or fifties who had recovered from COVID-19. The chain couples TRBV9 to TRBJ1-5, with D maybe TRBD1 (5 bases). Sequenced sample: PBMCs or T cells enriched from blood (not recorded which). The CDR3 DNA sequence: TGTGCCAGCAGCGTAGGAGGAGTCGGGGGTAGCAATCAGCCCCAGCATTTT. Translation gives CASSVGGVGGSNQPQHF.